This T cell receptor (beta chain) was recovered during a study of T cells in Graves' hyperthyroidism and ophthalmopathy (dated by TCRdb to about 2019). Describing the broader study: Peripheral blood was collected at initial diagnosis, before any treatment. In about 6 Graves' hyperthyroidism patients, the study also compared T-cell repertoires from thyroid tissue with T-cell repertoires from blood. TCR V-J signatures able to tell the groups apart were searched for in a discovery cohort of approximately 95 patients, of whom around 42 had Graves' ophthalmopathy and roughly 59 had stable Graves' hyperthyroidism. The paper describes TCR Vbeta CDR3 sequencing of around 140 peripheral blood samples, made up of around 41 ophthalmopathy patients, 70 to 75 hyperthyroidism patients and 17 progressor patients. The 85 to 100 discovery patients were randomly split 7:3 into training and test sets. Following sampling, methimazole starting at 30 mg daily was given to hyperthyroidism patients, and high-dose intravenous methylprednisolone was given to ophthalmopathy patients. Prospective prediction of ophthalmopathy was tested in an independent validation cohort of approximately 19 hyperthyroidism patients and approximately 17 patients who later progressed to ophthalmopathy.

Overall results and qualifications from the work: No statistical method was used to fix the sample size in advance, and group allocation was not hidden from the investigators. Most expanded thyroid clonotypes (frequency above 0.001) were also found in blood, which suggests that blood repertoires may mirror thyroid immune responses. In validation, the model predicted progression to ophthalmopathy with over 60% sensitivity and 72% to 85% specificity, a median of about 6.7 months before onset. A model built on a 13 V-J signature distinguished ophthalmopathy from stable hyperthyroidism, reaching 85% to 90% sensitivity and around 81% specificity in cross-validation and 80%/75% in testing.

TCR beta CDR3 regions were amplified from RNA transcripts. The first round of RT-PCR for the TCR CDR3 was performed with the HTBI primer set and the Qiagen OneStep RT-PCR kit. A second multiplex PCR round built the libraries, followed by size selection and purification. Libraries were sequenced paired-end with 100 bp reads on an Illumina HiSeq2000. The authors' analysis ran thus. SOAPnuke was used to process the raw data, removing reads that contained adapters or uncalled bases, had a mean Phred below 15, or lacked an exact match to the constant primer or identifier. COPE v1.2.5 was used to merge the high-quality paired reads, and each unique nucleotide sequence was defined as a clonotype. MiTCR v1.1 was used to align clonotypes to the IMGT TRBV, TRBD and TRBJ reference segments. The analysis was restricted to V-J combinations with a frequency above 0.0001, which together covered about 99% of the repertoires. The TCS score was defined as the ratio of F50 (clonal expansion) to E x V (chaos), calculated using BLOSUM62-based TCRdist between CDR3 peptides within each V-J. Welch's t-statistics and random forest reduced 514 V-J features to roughly 13, which were used in a naive Bayes classifier (R e1071). Using fastp trimming at Q25 and MiXCR clonotype assembly, TCRdb reanalyzed the public sequencing data and kept in-frame beta chains. CDR3 protein duplicates are merged, each entry listing the most common genes and DNA. What appears here as the V and J calls and clone size reflects TCRdb's work, not the paper's. In all, the sample holds roughly 570,000 distinct CDR3 sequences, and less than 20% of those were seen once. The ten top clones hold under 8% of the sample.

There are a few counts of this clonotype. Its antigen remains unidentified. There are no base qualities to consult, and no much larger clone falls within one base. Stable Graves' hyperthyroidism was defined as no progression to ophthalmopathy during 18 months of follow-up. Hyperthyroidism patients were newly diagnosed, with disease duration under 2 months, and aged 18 to 65 years. Exclusion was applied to patients with uncontrolled infections, other autoimmune diseases, pregnancy or lactation. Diagnoses were established on the basis of clinical symptoms, serum thyroxine and TRAb, thyroid ultrasound, and orbital computed tomography. PBMCs were isolated from more than 9 ml of fresh peripheral blood by Ficoll-Paque density gradient centrifugation. Total RNA was extracted using Trizol reagent, and RNA quality was assessed on an Agilent 2100 Bioanalyzer. There are 17 amino acids in the CDR3, from cysteine to phenylalanine inclusive. The read is trimmed to its CDR3 DNA, 51 bases read in frame from base 1. CDR1 is given as MGHRA and CDR2 as YSYEKL, both from the germline V gene. Germline trimming amounts to 1 base on V and 4 bases on J, with 12 as the count of junction bases outside the gene matches.

Sequenced input: blood. The clonotype comes from a woman aged 25 to 39 with Graves' hyperthyroidism. The sequence links TRBV4-1 to TRBJ1-2; 7 middle bases align to TRBD1. The CDR3 region has the sequence CASSQVAHSTGPYGYTF. DNA sequence: TGCGCCAGCAGCCAAGTGGCCCACTCGACAGGGCCCTATGGCTACACCTTC.